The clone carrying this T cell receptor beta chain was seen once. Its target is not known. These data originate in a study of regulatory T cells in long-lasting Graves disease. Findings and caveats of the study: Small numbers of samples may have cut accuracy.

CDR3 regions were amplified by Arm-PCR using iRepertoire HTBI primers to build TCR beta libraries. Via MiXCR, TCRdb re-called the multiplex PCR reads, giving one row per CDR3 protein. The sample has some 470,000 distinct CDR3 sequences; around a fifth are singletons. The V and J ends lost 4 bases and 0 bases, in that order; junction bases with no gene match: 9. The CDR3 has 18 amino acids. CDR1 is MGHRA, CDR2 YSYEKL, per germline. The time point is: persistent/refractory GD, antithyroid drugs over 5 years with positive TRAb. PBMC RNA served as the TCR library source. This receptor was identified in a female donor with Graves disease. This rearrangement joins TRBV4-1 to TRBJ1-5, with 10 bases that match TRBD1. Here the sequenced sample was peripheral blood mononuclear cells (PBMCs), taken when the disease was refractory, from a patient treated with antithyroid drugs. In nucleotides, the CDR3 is TGCGCCAGCAGCCGGAAGGGGGGACAGGGGAGTAGCAATCAGCCCCAGCATTTT. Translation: CASSRKGGQGSSNQPQHF.